Each of the 22 T cell receptor beta chains below was sequenced from the same sample in a study of shared clonotypes between healthy human individuals. TCRdb keeps only in-frame clones here, not all; method: immunoSEQ multiplex PCR. The sample lists some 2 million clones; just under 95% were seen once. Naivety among CD8 cells was defined by CD45RO negativity and positive CCR7 selection, thereby excluding terminally differentiated effector memory CD45RA+ cells. Sequencing was performed on naive CD8+ T cells sorted from blood. These receptors all come from a man aged 18 to 29 in good health.

A note on this clone: The same CDR3 is also encoded by other DNA sequences in this sample. This chain uses TRBV6-5 with TRBJ1-6, with a weak D call TRBD1 (5 bases). Germline assignment: CDR1 MNHEY and CDR2 SVGAGI. The CDR3 is 14 residues long. Trimming took 0 bases from V and 8 from J, leaving 8 bases between them. CDR3 region: CASSYSRVYSPLHF. The CDR3 DNA reads as TGTGCCAGCAGTTACTCCAGGGTTTATTCACCCCTCCACTTT.

The V and J genes are TRBV4-1 and TRBJ2-7; D might be TRBD1 (5 bases). This CDR3 has 14 residues. Germline values: CDR1 MGHRA, CDR2 YSYEKL. Trimming removed 4 bases at V and 1 base at J, with 11 bases between. In DNA, the CDR3 is TGCGCCAGCAGCCTTCGTAAGGGGTCCTACGAGCAGTACTTC. This gives the protein CASSLRKGSYEQYF.

This chain joins TRBV6-1 and TRBJ2-7, with D perhaps TRBD1 (6 bases). This CDR3 region has 15 residues. Germline loops: CDR1 MNHNS, CDR2 SASEGT. Between the trimmed V and J ends, which lost 7 bases and 5 bases, there was a span of 21 bases. CDR3 loop: CASTVLRQGSHEQYF. DNA of the CDR3: TGTGCCAGCACGGTCCTGAGGCAGGGGAGCCACGAGCAGTACTTC.

The rearrangement links TRBV30 to TRBJ2-7; D is unresolved. V lost 2 bases and J lost 2, with 13 bases in between. Germline CDR1 GTSNPN, CDR2 SVGIG (reference sequence). CDR3 length: 14 amino acids. The DNA for the CDR3 is TGTGCCTGGAGTTCCCTAGACGAAGCCTACGAGCAGTACTTC. This sequence encodes CAWSSLDEAYEQYF. The complete variable domain, with remaining parts taken from reference TRBV30 and TRBJ2-7, reads SQTIHQWPATLVQPVGSPLSLECTVEGTSNPNLYWYRQAAGRGLQLLFYSVGIGQISSEVPQNLSASRPQDRQFILSSKKLLLSDSGFYLCAWSSLDEAYEQYFGPGTRLTVT.

There are a few counts of this clone. This sequence joins TRBV6-1 and TRBJ2-7, with D possibly TRBD2 on 5 matching bases. Trimming shortened V by 0 bases and J by 5 bases, and 11 bases separated the two germline ends. Germline CDR1 and CDR2: MNHNS and SASEGT. The CDR3 runs to 14 residues. The CDR3 reads CASSEARVYDEQYF. The CDR3 coding sequence is TGTGCCAGCAGTGAAGCGAGGGTCTATGACGAGCAGTACTTC.

This chain joins TRBV7-8 and TRBJ2-1, with 10 bases matching TRBD2. The CDR3 is 15 residues long. Germline CDR1 and CDR2: SGHVS and FQNEAQ. The V segment lost 4 bases and the J segment 5 bases; nucleotides outside the gene matches: 5. The DNA of the CDR3 is TGTGCCAGCAGCTCGTGGCTAGCGGGAGACAATGAGCAGTTCTTC. It yields the protein CASSSWLAGDNEQFF.

The rearrangement links TRBV7-9 to TRBJ2-5; TRBD1 agrees at 7 bases. The CDR3 covers 14 residues. V dropped 5 bases and J dropped 5; count of bases not matched to a gene: 8. Germline V CDR1 and CDR2: SEHNR, FQNEAQ (reference sequence). The CDR3 loop reads CASSTTGFGETQYF. The CDR3 nucleotides are TGTGCCAGCAGCACGACAGGGTTCGGGGAGACCCAGTACTTC.

V usage is TRBV28 and J usage is TRBJ2-5; D not certain. With 3 bases removed from V and 2 bases from J, the gap between germline ends came to 7 bases. Germline V gene sequence: CDR1 MDHEN, CDR2 SYDVKM. This CDR3 comprises 13 residues. The DNA of the CDR3 is TGTGCCAGCAGTTTGTCCATTCAAGAGACCCAGTACTTC. Its protein product is CASSLSIQETQYF.

The chain recombines TRBV4-1 with TRBJ1-5; D is unresolved. Looked up from germline, CDR1 is MGHRA and CDR2 is YSYEKL. V lost 3 bases, J lost 6 bases, and 12 bases lay in between. The CDR3 has 14 residues. CDR3 sequence reads: CASSHEGAAQPQHF. CDR3 nucleotide sequence: TGCGCCAGCAGCCATGAGGGTGCGGCTCAGCCCCAGCATTTT.

The chain is built from TRBV5-5 and TRBJ2-1; 9 bases align to TRBD1. The junction had 2 bases not matched to a gene; V was cut back by 4 bases and J by 0 bases. Germline CDR1 reads SGHKS; CDR2 reads YYEKEE (reference sequence). CDR3 length: 15 residues. The CDR3 DNA reads as TGTGCCAGCAGCAAACAGGGGGCCTCCTACAATGAGCAGTTCTTC. Translating it yields CASSKQGASYNEQFF.

The chain recombines TRBV2 with TRBJ2-5; no reliable D call. The V end was cut by 6 bases, the J end by 5 bases, with 10 bases between. The CDR3 runs to 12 residues. Looked up from germline, CDR1 is SNHLY and CDR2 is FYNNEI. The CDR3 here is CASRDSAETQYF. The CDR3 DNA sequence: TGTGCCAGCAGAGACTCGGCGGAGACCCAGTACTTC.

This chain connects TRBV10-2 to TRBJ2-1, with 9 bases that match TRBD2. The CDR3 runs 14 residues. Trimming at V came to 6 bases and at J to 7 bases, leaving 7 bases not matched to a gene. Per the germline V gene, CDR1 is WSHSY and CDR2 is SAAADI. The CDR3 DNA follows: TGCGCCAGCAGAGCTAGCGGGGAGGTGAATGAGCAGTTCTTC. Translated: CASRASGEVNEQFF.

The chain links TRBV7-9 to TRBJ2-1; 10 bases align to TRBD1. V lost 5 bases to trimming and J lost 3 bases; unmatched junction nucleotides: 7. CDR3 length equals 16 residues. Germline V gene sequence: CDR1 SEHNR, CDR2 FQNEAQ (reference sequence). The CDR3 protein is CASSPAGTGDYNEQFF. CDR3 coding DNA: TGTGCCAGCAGCCCCGCCGGGACAGGGGACTACAATGAGCAGTTCTTC.

The rearrangement uses TRBV29-1 and TRBJ1-1; 8 bases are shared with TRBD1. CDR1 and CDR2 (germline): SQVTM, ANQGSEA. Trimming at V came to 0 bases and at J to 2 bases, leaving 11 bases not matched to a gene. The CDR3 runs 17 residues. The CDR3 nucleotides are TGCAGCGTTGAAGATCTTTTCAGGGGGCAACATAACACTGAAGCTTTCTTT. It specifies CSVEDLFRGQHNTEAFF.

Points on this clone: Other DNA sequences in this specimen translate into the identical CDR3. J is TRBJ2-7 and V is TRBV13, with 12 positions matching TRBD2. Trimming removed 5 bases from V and 1 base from J; junction bases left unmatched: 3. CDR1 and CDR2 (germline): PRHDT, FYEKMQ (reference sequence). The CDR3 spans 15 residues. CDR3 coding DNA: TGTGCCAGCAGCCCGGGACTAGCGGGTTCCTACGAGCAGTACTTC. Translated: CASSPGLAGSYEQYF.

This clone has only one observation. This sample includes further DNA sequences coding for the same CDR3. The V gene is TRBV4-1, the J gene TRBJ2-7; D tentatively reads TRBD1 or TRBD2 (5 bases each). Deletions cut 0 bases from V and 2 bases from J, with 11 bases between. The CDR3 contains 15 residues. Germline V gene sequence: CDR1 MGHRA, CDR2 YSYEKL. Here the CDR3 reads CASSQESGTAYEQYF. CDR3 DNA: TGCGCCAGCAGCCAAGAATCCGGGACCGCCTACGAGCAGTACTTC.

CDR3: CSVVWVSDSGNTIYF. CDR3 in DNA: TGCAGCGTTGTTTGGGTATCAGACTCTGGAAACACCATATATTTT. The gene calls are TRBV29-1 and TRBJ1-3; D unclear. The CDR3 is 15 amino acids. Germline V gene sequence: CDR1 SQVTM, CDR2 ANQGSEA. V lost 4 bases and J lost 0, with 13 bases in between.

The sample holds a few counts of this clone. The V gene is TRBV6-1, the J gene TRBJ1-5; D not certain. V dropped 7 bases and J dropped 6 bases, with 10 bases sitting between them. Germline values: CDR1 MNHNS, CDR2 SASEGT. This CDR3 region has 12 residues. DNA of the CDR3: TGTGCCAGCAAGCTGGATACTCAGCCCCAGCATTTT. Its protein product is CASKLDTQPQHF.

The V gene is TRBV4-1, the J gene TRBJ2-3; 8 nucleotides agree with TRBD2. The CDR3 runs 16 residues. Per germline, CDR1 MGHRA and CDR2 YSYEKL. Trimming at V came to 0 bases and at J to 3 bases, leaving 5 bases not matched to a gene. This CDR3 reads CASSQDLRGGTDTQYF. For the CDR3, the DNA is TGCGCCAGCAGCCAAGATCTCCGGGGGGGGACAGATACGCAGTATTTT.

V and J are TRBV5-1 and TRBJ2-7; possibly TRBD1 for D (5 bases). V was trimmed by 1 base and J by 6 bases, leaving 14 bases between them. This CDR3 has 14 residues. The germline V gene encodes CDR1 SGHRS and CDR2 YFSETQ. CDR3 sequence (DNA): TGCGCCAGCAGCTTGAAGGGGTTGTGGCCCGAGCAGTACTTC. It is translated as CASSLKGLWPEQYF.

As for this clone: Different DNA sequences within this sample yield the same CDR3. The gene calls are TRBV10-1 and TRBJ2-7, with D tentatively TRBD1 (6 bases). There are 13 residues in the CDR3. V lost 2 bases and J lost 4, with 9 bases in between. The germline V gene has CDR1 WNHNN and CDR2 SYGVQD (reference sequence). The DNA for the CDR3 is TGCGCCAGCAGTGAGACAGGGTCATACGAGCAGTACTTC. Translation: CASSETGSYEQYF.

This chain joins TRBV6-6 and TRBJ2-2; 7 bases align to TRBD2. CDR3 length: 15 amino acids. With 8 bases clipped from V and 3 bases from J, the junction kept 9 bases outside the gene matches. Germline CDR1 MNHNY, CDR2 SVGAGI (reference sequence). The CDR3 DNA sequence: TGTGCCAGCTGGGAAGCGGGGTTTCACACCGGGGAGCTGTTTTTT. Residues: CASWEAGFHTGELFF.